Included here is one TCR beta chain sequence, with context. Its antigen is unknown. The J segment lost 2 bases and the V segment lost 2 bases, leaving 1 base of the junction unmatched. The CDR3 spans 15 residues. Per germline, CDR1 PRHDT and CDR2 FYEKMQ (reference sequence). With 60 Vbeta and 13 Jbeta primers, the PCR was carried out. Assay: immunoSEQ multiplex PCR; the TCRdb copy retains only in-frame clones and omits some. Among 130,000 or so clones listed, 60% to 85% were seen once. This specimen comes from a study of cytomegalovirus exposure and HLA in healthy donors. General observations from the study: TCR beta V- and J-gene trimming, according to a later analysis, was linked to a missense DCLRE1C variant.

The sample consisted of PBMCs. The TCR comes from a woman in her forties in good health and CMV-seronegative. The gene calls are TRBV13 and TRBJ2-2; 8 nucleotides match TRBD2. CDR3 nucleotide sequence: TGTGCCAGCAGCTTAACTAGCGGCAACACCGGGGAGCTGTTTTTT. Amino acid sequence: CASSLTSGNTGELFF.